These 22 T cell receptor beta chains originate from one sample sequenced in a study of T cell changes during pregnancy in multiple sclerosis. Using immunoSEQ multiplex PCR, the repertoire was profiled, and TCRdb retains in-frame clones only, with some absent. Among tens of thousands of clones listed, about 85% were seen once. This specimen consisted of CD4+ T cells from peripheral blood mononuclear cells, obtained in the third trimester of pregnancy. The receptor source for this set is a female donor with multiple sclerosis, enrolled in a pregnancy study.

The chain combines TRBV4-3 with TRBJ2-3, with unresolved D. Germline CDR1 LGHNA, CDR2 YSLEER. V gave up 3 bases and J gave up 0 bases, with 7 bases separating them. The CDR3 has 14 amino acids. CDR3 nucleotide sequence: TGCGCCAGCAGCCATAGTACTAGCACAGATACGCAGTATTTT. This codes for CASSHSTSTDTQYF.

V usage is TRBV19 and J usage is TRBJ1-3; perhaps TRBD1 as D (5 bases). The CDR3 has 14 amino acids. The germline gives CDR1 LNHDA, CDR2 SQIVND (reference sequence). The V gene lost 10 bases and the J gene lost 0 bases, with 13 bases spanning the gap. The CDR3 nucleotides read TGTGCCACCTCAGACAGCAGCTCTGGAAACACCATATATTTT. Amino acid sequence: CATSDSSSGNTIYF.

The chain joins TRBV4-2 to TRBJ1-1, with D tentatively TRBD1 (6 bases). The CDR3 extends over 15 amino acids. The ends were cut back, 0 bases at V and 7 bases at J, with 15 bases in the middle. Germline V gene lookup returns CDR1 LGHNA and CDR2 YNFKEQ. CDR3 bases: TGTGCCAGCAGCCAAGACGGACAGTTTGGGAGTGAAGCTTTCTTT. It is translated as CASSQDGQFGSEAFF.

The rearrangement links TRBV28 to TRBJ2-7; 7 nucleotides match TRBD2. The germline V gene has CDR1 MDHEN and CDR2 SYDVKM. Germline trimming cut 7 bases from V and 4 bases from J; bases unmatched to any gene: 10. The CDR3 contains 14 residues. CDR3 coding DNA: TGTGCCAGCATCCCCGGCGGACTAGATTACGAGCAGTACTTC. Protein: CASIPGGLDYEQYF.

The chain links TRBV11-2 to TRBJ1-4; 7 nucleotides agree with TRBD1. The CDR3 sequence is 14 residues long. V shed 6 bases and J 10 bases; nucleotides not matched to a gene: 11. Germline V gene lookup returns CDR1 SGHAT and CDR2 FQNNGV. Written as DNA, the CDR3 is TGTGCCAGCAGAATAGGAGGGGGCATTGGAAAACTGTTTTTT. This encodes CASRIGGGIGKLFF.

The DNA for the CDR3 is TGTGCCAGTAGGCGAGGGCTAGCGGACCAAGGGGTTGAGCAGTTCTTC. Its translation is CASRRGLADQGVEQFF. V and J are TRBV19 and TRBJ2-1, with 7 bases fitting TRBD2. Germline lookup yields CDR1 LNHDA and CDR2 SQIVND (reference sequence). The trim removed 6 bases at V and 9 bases at J, leaving 17 bases unmatched. The CDR3 has 16 amino acids.

This chain joins TRBV5-6 and TRBJ1-2; D not certain. V was shortened by 6 bases and J by 4 bases, with 13 bases between the two germline ends. This CDR3 has 13 residues. Germline lookup yields CDR1 SGHDT and CDR2 YYEEEE. The CDR3 sequence is CASNLFGGYGYTF. CDR3 sequence (DNA): TGTGCCAGCAATCTCTTCGGAGGCTATGGCTACACCTTC.

In DNA, the CDR3 is TGTGCCATCTCTAGCGGGAGGGCAGATACGCAGTATTTT. Its translation: CAISSGRADTQYF. This chain uses TRBV10-3 with TRBJ2-3, with TRBD2 matching 12 bases. Losses at the gene ends were 8 bases for V and 4 bases for J; bases not matched to a gene: 1. The CDR3 has 13 residues. Germline CDR1 and CDR2: ENHRY and SYGVKD.

The chain recombines TRBV5-1 with TRBJ2-2, with D possibly matching TRBD2 (5 bases). Germline V CDR1 and CDR2: SGHRS, YFSETQ. Trimming pared 3 bases from V and 3 bases from J, leaving 12 bases between. CDR3 length equals 15 residues. CDR3 protein: CASSSREPHTGELFF. DNA for the CDR3: TGCGCCAGCAGCTCCCGGGAACCTCACACCGGGGAGCTGTTTTTT.

As DNA, the CDR3 is TGTGCCAGTAGTGTGAGACAGGTGGGGTTGGCCCAGCATTTT. Residues: CASSVRQVGLAQHF. This chain links TRBV19 with TRBJ1-5; perhaps TRBD1 as D (6 bases). This CDR3 spans 14 amino acids. Trimming stripped 5 bases from V and 11 bases from J, with 19 bases between. Germline V gives CDR1 LNHDA, CDR2 SQIVND (reference sequence).

The chain recombines TRBV10-3 with TRBJ2-5; D is perhaps TRBD2 (6 bases). Deletions cut 5 bases from V and 5 bases from J, with 9 bases between. Germline values: CDR1 ENHRY, CDR2 SYGVKD. The CDR3 is made up of 12 amino acids. The CDR3 DNA follows: TGTGCCATCAGTTCAGGGAGGGAGACCCAGTACTTC. It translates to CAISSGRETQYF.

The chain couples TRBV29-1 to TRBJ1-1; 7 nucleotides match TRBD1. CDR3 length: 15 amino acids. V gave up 1 base and J gave up 0 bases; unmatched junction bases: 5. The V gene's germline CDR1 is SQVTM and CDR2 ANQGSEA. The CDR3 spells CSVEVTGLLNTEAFF. CDR3 nucleotides: TGCAGCGTTGAAGTGACAGGGCTGTTGAACACTGAAGCTTTCTTT.

The V and J genes are TRBV29-1 and TRBJ2-3, with a possible D match to TRBD1 (6 bases). V was pared by 6 bases and J by 4 bases, with 20 bases between. The CDR3 has 15 residues. Germline-derived CDR1 and CDR2 are SQVTM and ANQGSEA. The CDR3 sequence: CSVLPGTWGSDTQYF. CDR3 bases: TGCAGCGTCCTTCCTGGGACATGGGGGTCAGATACGCAGTATTTT.

V gene TRBV18 combines with J gene TRBJ1-2, with 9 nucleotides matching TRBD1. The CDR3 is 14 amino acids. Germline V gives CDR1 KGHSH, CDR2 LQKENI. The junction had 3 bases not matched to a gene; V was cut back by 2 bases and J by 5 bases. The CDR3: CASSPMGQGYGYTF. The DNA for the CDR3 is TGTGCCAGCTCACCAATGGGACAGGGTTATGGCTACACCTTC.

The rearrangement joins TRBV30 to TRBJ1-5; D is unclear. The V gene lost 2 bases and the J gene lost 2 bases, with 7 bases spanning the gap. CDR1 is GTSNPN, CDR2 SVGIG, per germline (reference sequence). This CDR3 is built from 13 residues. In DNA form, the CDR3 reads TGTGCCTGGAGTAGGCAGGGCAATCAGCCCCAGCATTTT. Translating it yields CAWSRQGNQPQHF. Filled out from reference TRBV30 and TRBJ1-5, the complete variable domain reads SQTIHQWPATLVQPVGSPLSLECTVEGTSNPNLYWYRQAAGRGLQLLFYSVGIGQISSEVPQNLSASRPQDRQFILSSKKLLLSDSGFYLCAWSRQGNQPQHFGDGTRLSIL.

This clone was seen once. V gene TRBV7-9 combines with J gene TRBJ1-6, with a tentative D call TRBD1 (5 bases). CDR3 length: 13 amino acids. The V end lost 5 bases, the J end lost 7 bases, and 9 bases lay between the germline ends. Looked up from germline, CDR1 is SEHNR and CDR2 is FQNEAQ (reference sequence). The chain's CDR3 is CASSIDSNSPLHF. CDR3 DNA sequence: TGTGCCAGCAGCATTGACAGCAATTCACCCCTCCACTTT. Using reference TRBV7-9 and TRBJ1-6 for the parts outside the CDR3, the full variable domain is DTGVSQNPRHKITKRGQNVTFRCDPISEHNRLYWYRQTLGQGPEFLTYFQNEAQLEKSRLLSDRFSAERPKGSFSTLEIQRTEQGDSAMYLCASSIDSNSPLHFGNGTRLTVT.

This clone was observed a few times. The chain recombines TRBV7-9 with TRBJ2-1; D may be TRBD2 (6 bases). Trimming took off 5 bases at V and 5 bases at J, with 13 bases between the two ends. Germline V CDR1 and CDR2: SEHNR, FQNEAQ (reference sequence). The CDR3 is 14 residues long. The CDR3 DNA reads TGTGCCAGCAGCAAAGGGAGGTTGGACAATGAGCAGTTCTTC. Protein product: CASSKGRLDNEQFF.

This chain joins TRBV9 and TRBJ2-2; tentative D call: TRBD2 (5 bases). V lost 4 bases to trimming and J lost 5 bases, with 18 bases between them. This CDR3 region has 16 residues. The V gene's germline CDR1 is SGDLS and CDR2 YYNGEE. The CDR3 DNA sequence: TGTGCCAGCAGCTCAGGAGCGAGGGTAGGAACCGGGGAGCTGTTTTTT. Its translation is CASSSGARVGTGELFF.

The rearrangement links TRBV7-8 to TRBJ1-5; no reliable D call. CDR1 is SGHVS, CDR2 FQNEAQ, per germline. CDR3 length equals 17 residues. V dropped 1 base and J dropped 0 bases, with 13 bases sitting between them. Here the CDR3 reads CASSLELGGFSNQPQHF. CDR3 DNA: TGTGCCAGCAGCTTAGAACTCGGCGGTTTTAGCAATCAGCCCCAGCATTTT.

This sequence joins TRBV30 and TRBJ2-1; 7 bases align to TRBD2. The CDR3 runs to 17 residues. Germline loops: CDR1 GTSNPN, CDR2 SVGIG (reference sequence). Trimming removed 5 bases from V and 7 bases from J; junction bases left unmatched: 20. This CDR3 reads CAWGRNVAGPGRNEQFF. CDR3 in DNA: TGTGCCTGGGGTCGGAACGTAGCGGGCCCGGGGAGGAATGAGCAGTTCTTC.

This chain uses TRBV19 with TRBJ1-3; TRBD1 matches at 11 bases. The V gene end was trimmed by 6 bases and the J gene end by 2 bases; junction bases not matched to a gene: 3. This CDR3 is built from 15 residues. Germline CDR1 is LNHDA and CDR2 is SQIVND (reference sequence). The CDR3 DNA sequence: TGTGCCAGTAGCCGGGACAGGGGGACTGGAAACACCATATATTTT. Its translation is CASSRDRGTGNTIYF.

This clone was seen a single time. The rearrangement links TRBV7-3 to TRBJ2-5; D perhaps matches TRBD2 (5 bases). Germline CDR1 SGHTA, CDR2 FQGTGA. The length of the CDR3 is 12 residues. Trimming removed 5 bases at V and 5 bases at J, with 9 bases between. CDR3 residues: CASSPLAETQYF. The CDR3 DNA is TGTGCCAGCAGCCCGCTAGCCGAGACCCAGTACTTC.